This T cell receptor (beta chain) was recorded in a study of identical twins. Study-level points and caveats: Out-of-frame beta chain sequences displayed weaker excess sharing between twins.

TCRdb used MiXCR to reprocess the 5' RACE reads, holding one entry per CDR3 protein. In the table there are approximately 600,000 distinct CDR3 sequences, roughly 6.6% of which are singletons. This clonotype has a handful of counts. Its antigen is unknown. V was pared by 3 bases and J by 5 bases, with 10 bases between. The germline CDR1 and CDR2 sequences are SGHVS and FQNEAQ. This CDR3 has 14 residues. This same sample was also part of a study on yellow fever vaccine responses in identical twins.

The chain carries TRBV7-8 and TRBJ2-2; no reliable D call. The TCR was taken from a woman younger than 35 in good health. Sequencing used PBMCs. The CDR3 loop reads CASSLDPRTGELFF. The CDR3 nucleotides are TGTGCCAGCAGCTTGGATCCTAGGACCGGGGAGCTGTTTTTT.